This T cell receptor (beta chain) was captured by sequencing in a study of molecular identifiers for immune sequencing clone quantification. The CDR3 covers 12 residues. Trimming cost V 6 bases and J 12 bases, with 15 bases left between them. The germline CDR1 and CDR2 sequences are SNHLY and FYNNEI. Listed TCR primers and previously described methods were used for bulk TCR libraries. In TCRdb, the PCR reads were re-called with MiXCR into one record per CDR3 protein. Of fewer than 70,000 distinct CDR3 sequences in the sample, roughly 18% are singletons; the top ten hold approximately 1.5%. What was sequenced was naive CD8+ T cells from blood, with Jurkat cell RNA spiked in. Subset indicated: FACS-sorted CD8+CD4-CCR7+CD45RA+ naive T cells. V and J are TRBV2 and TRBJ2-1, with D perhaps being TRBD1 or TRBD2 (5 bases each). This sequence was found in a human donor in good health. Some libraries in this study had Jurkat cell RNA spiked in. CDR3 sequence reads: CASSPMGPGQFF. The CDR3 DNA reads TGTGCCAGCAGCCCTATGGGACCGGGGCAGTTCTTC.